This T cell receptor beta chain is drawn from a study of relationships among human T cell subsets. Study-wide results and caveats: Some CD4+CD8+ double-positive cells may remain after bead sorting. Regulatory and Th2 subsets had few clones over 100 reads, unlike CD8+ cytotoxic cells.

A word on this clonotype: Its antigen is still unknown.

The T cell receptor alpha and beta CDR3 regions were amplified from mRNA by semiquantitative ARM-PCR. Tagged nested gene-specific primers were used first, then communal superprimers amplified exponentially. Before the second round, exonuclease removed the nested primers. TCRdb analysed the multiplex PCR reads with MiXCR anew, one entry per CDR3 protein. This sample has 8,000 to 10,000 distinct CDR3 sequences, with around 59% found just once. The CD45RA-negative fraction was bead-selected with anti-CD45RO to obtain memory T cells. Magnetic beads coated with subset-specific antibodies isolated the T cell subsets. This CDR3 is 14 amino acids long. CDR1 is MNHEY and CDR2 is SVGAGI in the germline V gene. V shed 8 bases, J shed 4 bases, and the junction held 8 bases outside the gene matches.

The sample was memory T cells sorted from blood. The receptor's source is a man aged 40-49 years in good health. The gene calls are TRBV6-5 and TRBJ1-2; 9 positions match TRBD1. In DNA, the CDR3 is TGTGCCAGCCTACTTTCGGGACAGGGCTATGGCTACACCTTC. Encoded protein: CASLLSGQGYGYTF.